This T cell receptor beta chain was sequenced during a study of cytomegalovirus exposure and HLA in healthy donors. 60 Vbeta and 13 Jbeta primers were used in PCR. Original data processing: An analysis that came later counted roughly 80 million unique TCR beta chains, some 11 million shared. Sequencing used immunoSEQ multiplex PCR; TCRdb keeps in-frame clones, though not all of them. D and trimming come from the DNA, and the V and J calls and clone size come from that table. The sample holds approximately 190,000 clones; approximately 84% are singletons and the top ten take about 2.4%. It was healthy bone marrow donors who served as donors. Whole-study findings and limits: Accurate prediction of HLA-A and HLA-B alleles (for most subjects) was reportedly achieved from TCR beta sequences. V- and J-gene trimming in TCR beta was tied to a missense DCLRE1C variant by an analysis performed later.

The ends were cut back, 2 bases at V and 6 bases at J, with 10 bases in the middle. This CDR3 is 13 amino acids long. From germline, CDR1 is SGHTA and CDR2 FQGTGA. Concerning this clone: Its specificity is not known.

Sequenced material: PBMCs. This clonotype was sampled from a woman aged 45-65 years in good health and CMV-seropositive. The chain uses TRBV7-3 and TRBJ1-1; tentative D call: TRBD1 (6 bases). CDR3 in DNA: TGTGCCAGCAGCTTAGGGGGCTCCCCTGAAGCTTTCTTT. It specifies CASSLGGSPEAFF.